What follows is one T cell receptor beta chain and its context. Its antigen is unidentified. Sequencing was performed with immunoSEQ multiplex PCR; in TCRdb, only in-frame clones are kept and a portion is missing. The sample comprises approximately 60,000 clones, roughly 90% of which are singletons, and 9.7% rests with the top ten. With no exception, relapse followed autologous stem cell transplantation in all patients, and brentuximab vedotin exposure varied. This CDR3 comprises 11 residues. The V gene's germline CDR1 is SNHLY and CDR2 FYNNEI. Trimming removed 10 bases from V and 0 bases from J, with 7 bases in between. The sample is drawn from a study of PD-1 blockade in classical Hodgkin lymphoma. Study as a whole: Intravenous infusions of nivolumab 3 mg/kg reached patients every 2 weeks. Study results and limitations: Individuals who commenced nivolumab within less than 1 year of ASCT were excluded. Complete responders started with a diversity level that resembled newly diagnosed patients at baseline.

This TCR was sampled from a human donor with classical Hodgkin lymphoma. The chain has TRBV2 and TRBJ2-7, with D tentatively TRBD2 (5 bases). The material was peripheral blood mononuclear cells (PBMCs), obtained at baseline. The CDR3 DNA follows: TGTGCCAACGGGGACTCCTACGAGCAGTACTTC. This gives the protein CANGDSYEQYF.